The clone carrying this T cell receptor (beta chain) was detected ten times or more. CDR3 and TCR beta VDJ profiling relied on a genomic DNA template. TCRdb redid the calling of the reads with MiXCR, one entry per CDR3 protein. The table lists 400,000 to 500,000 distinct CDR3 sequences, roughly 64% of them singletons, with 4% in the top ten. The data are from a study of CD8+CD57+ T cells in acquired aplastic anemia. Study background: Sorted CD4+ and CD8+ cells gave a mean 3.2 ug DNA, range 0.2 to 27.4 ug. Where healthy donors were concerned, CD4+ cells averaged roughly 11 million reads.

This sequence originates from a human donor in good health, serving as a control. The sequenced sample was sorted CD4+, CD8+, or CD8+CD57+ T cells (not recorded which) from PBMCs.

The CDR3 region has the DNA TGTGCCAGCAGCTTAAGCCTGGACAATGAGCAGTTCTTC. Translated: CASSLSLDNEQFF. V gene TRBV7-3 combines with J gene TRBJ2-1; D is uncertain. The CDR3 extends over 13 amino acids. Germline assignment: CDR1 SGHTA and CDR2 FQGTGA. Trimming removed 1 base at V and 5 bases at J, with 6 bases between.